Following are 23 T cell receptor beta chains from one sample sequenced in a study of blood T cells in healthy people across ages. It was with a sample-barcoded 5' primer and a J-beta primer mix that a second PCR of about 6 to 12 cycles was run. TCRdb processed the 5' RACE reads anew with MiXCR; each CDR3 protein has one entry. This sample has approximately 730,000 distinct CDR3 sequences, with about 55% found just once. Sequenced material: blood. Source of these receptors: an elderly man in good health.

A few counts support this clonotype. The chain carries TRBV6-4 and TRBJ1-1, with D tentatively TRBD1 (5 bases). Germline CDR1 is MRHNA and CDR2 is SNTAGT. The CDR3 is 13 residues long. Trimming stripped 4 bases from V and 1 base from J, with 7 bases between. The chain's CDR3 is CASSATGNTEAFF. In DNA, the CDR3 is TGTGCCAGCAGTGCCACAGGGAACACTGAAGCTTTCTTT.

This rearrangement joins TRBV6-5 to TRBJ2-7; D perhaps matches TRBD1 (6 bases). Trimming shortened V by 4 bases and J by 0 bases, and 16 bases separated the two germline ends. Per germline, CDR1 MNHEY and CDR2 SVGAGI. The CDR3 loop spans 16 amino acids. Written as DNA, the CDR3 is TGTGCCAGCAGTTCCCCTTTCGAGACAGGCTCCTACGAGCAGTACTTC. The encoded protein is CASSSPFETGSYEQYF.

This sequence joins TRBV20-1 and TRBJ2-3, with 11 bases aligning to TRBD1. The germline V gene has CDR1 DFQATT and CDR2 SNEGSKA (reference sequence). V trimming: 0 bases; J trimming: 14 bases; junction bases outside the gene matches: 13. The CDR3 loop spans 15 amino acids. CDR3 sequence reads: CSARDSGQGERYAYF. The CDR3 DNA reads TGCAGTGCTAGAGACTCGGGACAGGGGGAGAGATACGCGTATTTT.

This clonotype was observed a few times. The chain couples TRBV27 to TRBJ1-2, with D perhaps matching TRBD1 (6 bases). Germline V gene sequence: CDR1 MNHEY, CDR2 SMNVEV (reference sequence). The V end lost 6 bases, the J end lost 5 bases, and 13 bases lay between the germline ends. This CDR3 is built from 13 residues. CDR3 coding DNA: TGTGCCAGCAGCTTTACAGGGCCTTATGGCTACACCTTC. The encoded protein is CASSFTGPYGYTF.

A few counts support this clonotype. The chain has TRBV20-1 and TRBJ1-5, with 9 bases aligning to TRBD1. The V gene end was trimmed by 5 bases and the J gene end by 0 bases; junction bases not matched to a gene: 2. The CDR3 is 14 residues long. From germline, CDR1 is DFQATT and CDR2 SNEGSKA (reference sequence). The CDR3 DNA follows: TGCAGTGCTGGGACAGGGATTAGCAATCAGCCCCAGCATTTT. The encoded protein is CSAGTGISNQPQHF.

V and J are TRBV4-1 and TRBJ2-1, with 8 bases matching TRBD2. The CDR3 extends over 16 amino acids. V was clipped by 3 bases and J by 8 bases; unmatched bases: 12. The germline CDR1 and CDR2 sequences are MGHRA and YSYEKL. CDR3 amino acids: CASSQPRGTRSDEQFF. The CDR3 region has the DNA TGCGCCAGCAGCCAGCCCCGCGGGACTAGAAGCGATGAGCAGTTCTTC.

This clonotype was counted a few times. The V and J genes are TRBV7-2 and TRBJ2-5; D unresolved. CDR1 is SGHTA and CDR2 is FQGNSA in the germline V gene. Trimming stripped 5 bases from V and 4 bases from J, with 8 bases between. The CDR3 has 12 amino acids. CDR3 sequence reads: CASSAAGETQYF. The CDR3 DNA reads as TGTGCCAGCAGCGCCGCCGGAGAGACCCAGTACTTC.

V gene TRBV5-1 combines with J gene TRBJ1-4; D is undetermined. The CDR3 runs to 13 residues. Trimming took off 4 bases at V and 6 bases at J, with 10 bases between the two ends. Germline loops: CDR1 SGHRS, CDR2 YFSETQ. The CDR3 bases are TGCGCCAGCAGCACGCCGGGCGATGAAAAACTGTTTTTT. Translation: CASSTPGDEKLFF.

The chain carries TRBV10-3 and TRBJ1-2, with D perhaps TRBD1 (6 bases). CDR3 length: 13 amino acids. V lost 4 bases and J lost 2, with 8 bases in between. CDR1 is ENHRY and CDR2 is SYGVKD in the germline V gene. CDR3 nucleotides: TGTGCCATCAGTGGCCAGGGGAACTATGGCTACACCTTC. Encoded protein: CAISGQGNYGYTF.

This clonotype showed up just a few times. This chain connects TRBV7-2 to TRBJ2-6; 8 bases are a match to TRBD2. Germline V gives CDR1 SGHTA, CDR2 FQGNSA. There are 18 residues in the CDR3. The trim removed 3 bases at V and 2 bases at J, leaving 9 bases unmatched. CDR3 loop: CASSFRPAGVTGANVLTF. In DNA form, the CDR3 reads TGTGCCAGCAGCTTCCGCCCAGCGGGAGTGACTGGGGCCAACGTCCTGACTTTC.

This chain connects TRBV20-1 to TRBJ2-7; D is unresolved. Germline V lookup: CDR1 DFQATT, CDR2 SNEGSKA (reference sequence). This CDR3 spans 17 amino acids. V was clipped by 5 bases and J by 1 base, with 24 bases between them. CDR3 amino acids: CSAPTPRRGSSSYEQYF. In nucleotides, the CDR3 is TGCAGTGCTCCAACGCCACGTCGCGGATCTAGTTCCTACGAGCAGTACTTC.

In regard to this clonotype: This may be a read error, as it is one base from a much larger clone. The CDR3 nucleotides read TGTGCCAGCAGTTATAGCGGGATCTCCTACAATGAGCAGTTCTTC. It encodes CASSYSGISYNEQFF. V and J are TRBV2 and TRBJ2-1; 8 bases align to TRBD2. CDR1 and CDR2 (germline): SNHLY, FYNNEI. V lost 5 bases and J lost 0; bases outside the gene matches: 3. There are 15 residues in the CDR3.

There are a few counts of this clonotype. The rearrangement uses TRBV21-1 and TRBJ2-6. TRBV21-1 counts as a pseudogene. The CDR3 is made up of 11 amino acids. This CDR3 reads CPLEGANVLTF. In DNA form, the CDR3 reads TGTCCCTTAGAAGGGGCCAACGTCCTGACTTTC.

This clonotype was counted between two and nine times. In DNA, the CDR3 is TGTGCCAGCAGTGAACCTCCCTGGGGCCAGGCTCTTGGATACGCGTATTTT. Amino acids: CASSEPPWGQALGYAYF. The chain uses TRBV6-1 and TRBJ2-3, with D possibly TRBD1 on 5 matching bases. The CDR3 sequence is 17 residues long. V shed 2 bases and J shed 14 bases, with 29 bases lying between them. Per germline, CDR1 MNHNS and CDR2 SASEGT.

This clonotype has a handful of counts. The J gene is TRBJ1-6, the V gene TRBV7-2; weak D call: TRBD1 (6 bases). Germline V gene data show CDR1 as SGHTA and CDR2 as FQGNSA. The CDR3 is 13 residues long. The germline V and J ends were trimmed by 4 bases and 7 bases, with 8 bases remaining between them. CDR3 loop: CASSSQGNSPLHF. The DNA for the CDR3 is TGTGCCAGCAGCTCTCAGGGGAATTCACCCCTCCACTTT.

This clonotype turned up a few times. The rearrangement links TRBV7-9 to TRBJ1-2; D not certain. The V end was cut by 4 bases, the J end by 8 bases, with 14 bases between. Per the germline V gene, CDR1 is SEHNR and CDR2 is FQNEAQ (reference sequence). The CDR3 is made up of 13 amino acids. The CDR3 loop is CASSYLTPQGYTF. The CDR3 bases are TGTGCCAGCAGCTACCTTACTCCGCAGGGCTACACCTTC.

The chain joins TRBV11-1 to TRBJ1-1; unclear D gene. Germline V gives CDR1 SGHAT, CDR2 FQDESV (reference sequence). V was pared by 5 bases and J by 1 base, with 17 bases between. The CDR3 loop spans 16 amino acids. The CDR3 region is CASSPPALRANTEAFF. The CDR3 coding sequence is TGTGCCAGCAGCCCCCCGGCTTTACGGGCGAACACTGAAGCTTTCTTT.

The rearrangement links TRBV10-3 to TRBJ2-3, with 9 positions matching TRBD2. Looked up from germline, CDR1 is ENHRY and CDR2 is SYGVKD. CDR3 size: 14 residues. Trimming cost V 6 bases and J 5 bases; bases outside gene matches: 6. CDR3 amino acids: CAIRRGRAVDTQYF. CDR3 in DNA: TGTGCCATCAGACGCGGGAGGGCCGTAGATACGCAGTATTTT.

The CDR3 bases are TGCGCCAGCAGCTTACCTATGGGAGGGGAGCAGTACTTC. As protein: CASSLPMGGEQYF. The chain employs TRBV5-1 and TRBJ2-7; 7 bases map to TRBD2. Germline V lookup: CDR1 SGHRS, CDR2 YFSETQ. The CDR3 consists of 13 residues. J lost 7 bases, V lost 2 bases, and 6 bases had no gene match.

This clonotype occurred a few times. This chain joins TRBV4-2 and TRBJ2-7, with 7 bases identical to TRBD2. The CDR3 loop spans 15 amino acids. Germline V gene lookup returns CDR1 LGHNA and CDR2 YNFKEQ. The junction had 8 bases not matched to a gene; V was cut back by 4 bases and J by 2 bases. The CDR3 region has the DNA TGTGCCAGCAGCCCCCCAAGCGGGGAGGCCTACGAGCAGTACTTC. Translation gives CASSPPSGEAYEQYF.

In the case of this clonotype: A junction end diverges from the germline sequence, so it may reflect a read error. The J gene is TRBJ1-1, the V gene TRBV6-6, with D tentatively TRBD1 (6 bases). This CDR3 has 16 amino acids. The germline CDR1 and CDR2 sequences are MNHNY and SVGAGI (reference sequence). The DNA of the CDR3 is TGTGCCAGCAGTAGAACGACAGGACGCAAGAACACTGGAGCTTTCTTT. This encodes CASSRTTGRKNTGAFF.

This clonotype was detected only a few times. The chain joins TRBV28 to TRBJ1-6; D may be TRBD1 (5 bases). Germline assignment: CDR1 MDHEN and CDR2 SYDVKM. V was shortened by 6 bases and J by 6 bases, with 15 bases between the two germline ends. The CDR3 has 15 amino acids. This CDR3 is CASREAGGTNSPLHF. DNA for the CDR3: TGTGCCAGCAGGGAGGCTGGGGGGACTAATTCACCCCTCCACTTT. The full variable domain, its missing parts supplied by reference TRBV28 and TRBJ1-6, is DVKVTQSSRYLVKRTGEKVFLECVQDMDHENMFWYRQDPGLGLRLIYFSYDVKMKEKGDIPEGYSVSREKKERFSLILESASTNQTSMYLCASREAGGTNSPLHFGNGTRLTVT.

The chain has TRBV28 and TRBJ2-7; weak D call: TRBD1 (5 bases). The CDR3 spans 14 residues. V was clipped by 2 bases and J by 5 bases, with 13 bases between them. Germline V CDR1 and CDR2: MDHEN, SYDVKM. CDR3 bases: TGTGCCAGCAGTTTAGGTTCCAGGGTGAACGAGCAGTACTTC. Protein: CASSLGSRVNEQYF.